The following is a T cell receptor beta chain sequence with its context. The data were obtained in a study of OX40 agonist ivuxolimab in advanced cancers. Study-level information: A partial response was reached by three patients: one with hepatocellular carcinoma and two with cutaneous melanoma.

Method: immunoSEQ multiplex PCR; TCRdb's copy keeps in-frame clones and lacks some. The sample contains roughly 60,000 clones, 75% to 95% of which appear only once. The CDR3 length is 16 residues. CDR1 is SGDLS, CDR2 YYNGEE, per germline. With V trimmed by 0 bases and J by 6 bases, 11 bases remained unmatched. The clonotype comes from an adult with an advanced solid tumor such as melanoma, head and neck, liver or kidney cancer. The material was CD4+ or CD8+ T cells sorted from blood, obtained in a trial of the OX40 agonist ivuxolimab. V and J are TRBV9 and TRBJ1-2; 7 bases map to TRBD1. The CDR3 DNA follows: TGTGCCAGCAGCGTAGCCGCGGGGAGGACAGGCGATGGCTACACCTTC. It yields the protein CASSVAAGRTGDGYTF.